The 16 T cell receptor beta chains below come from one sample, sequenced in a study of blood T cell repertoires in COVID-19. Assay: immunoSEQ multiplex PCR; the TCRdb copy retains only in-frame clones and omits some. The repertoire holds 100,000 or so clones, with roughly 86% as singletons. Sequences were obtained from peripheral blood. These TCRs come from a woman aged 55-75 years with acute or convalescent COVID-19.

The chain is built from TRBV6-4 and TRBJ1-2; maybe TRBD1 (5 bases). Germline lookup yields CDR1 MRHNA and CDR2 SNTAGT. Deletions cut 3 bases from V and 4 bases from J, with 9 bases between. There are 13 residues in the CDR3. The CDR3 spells CASSERGSYGYTF. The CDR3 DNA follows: TGTGCCAGCAGTGAAAGGGGTAGCTATGGCTACACCTTC.

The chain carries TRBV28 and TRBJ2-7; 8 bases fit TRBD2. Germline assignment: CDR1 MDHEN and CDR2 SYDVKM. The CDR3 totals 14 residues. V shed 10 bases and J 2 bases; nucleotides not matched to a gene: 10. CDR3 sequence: CATYLAGPAYEQYF. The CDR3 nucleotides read TGTGCCACCTACTTAGCGGGACCAGCCTACGAGCAGTACTTC.

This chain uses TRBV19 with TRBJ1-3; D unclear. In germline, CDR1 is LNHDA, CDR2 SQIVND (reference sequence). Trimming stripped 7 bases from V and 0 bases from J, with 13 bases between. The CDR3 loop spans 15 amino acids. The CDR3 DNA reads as TGTGCCAGTATCGGACTCCTGAGCTCTGGAAACACCATATATTTT. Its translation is CASIGLLSSGNTIYF.

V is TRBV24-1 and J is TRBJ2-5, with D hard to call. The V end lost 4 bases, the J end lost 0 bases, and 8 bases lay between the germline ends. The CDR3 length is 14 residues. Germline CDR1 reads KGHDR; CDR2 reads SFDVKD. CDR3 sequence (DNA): TGTGCCACCAGTGAAAACGGTTACCAAGAGACCCAGTACTTC. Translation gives CATSENGYQETQYF.

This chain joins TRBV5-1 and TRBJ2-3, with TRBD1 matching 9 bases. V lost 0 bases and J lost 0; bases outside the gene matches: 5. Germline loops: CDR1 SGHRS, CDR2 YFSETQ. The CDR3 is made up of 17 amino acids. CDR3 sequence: CASSLAGTGSSTDTQYF. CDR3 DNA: TGCGCCAGCAGCTTGGCCGGGACAGGGTCTAGCACAGATACGCAGTATTTT.

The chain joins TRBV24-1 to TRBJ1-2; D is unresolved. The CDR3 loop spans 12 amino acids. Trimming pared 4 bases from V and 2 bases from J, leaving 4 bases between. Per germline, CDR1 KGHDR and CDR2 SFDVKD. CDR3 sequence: CATSDLNYGYTF. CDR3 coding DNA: TGTGCCACCAGTGACCTAAACTATGGCTACACCTTC.

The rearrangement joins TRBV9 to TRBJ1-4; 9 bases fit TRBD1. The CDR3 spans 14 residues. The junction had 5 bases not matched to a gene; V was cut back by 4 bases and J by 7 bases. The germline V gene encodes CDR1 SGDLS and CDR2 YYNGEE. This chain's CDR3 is CASSSRQGGEKLFF. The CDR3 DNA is TGTGCCAGCAGCTCCCGACAGGGGGGTGAAAAACTGTTTTTT.

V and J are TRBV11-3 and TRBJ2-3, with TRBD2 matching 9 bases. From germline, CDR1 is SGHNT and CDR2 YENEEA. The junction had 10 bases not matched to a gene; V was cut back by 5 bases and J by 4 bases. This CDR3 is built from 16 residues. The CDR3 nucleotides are TGTGCCAGCAGCCCGCCTTTAGCGGGAGTTTCAGATACGCAGTATTTT. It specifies CASSPPLAGVSDTQYF.

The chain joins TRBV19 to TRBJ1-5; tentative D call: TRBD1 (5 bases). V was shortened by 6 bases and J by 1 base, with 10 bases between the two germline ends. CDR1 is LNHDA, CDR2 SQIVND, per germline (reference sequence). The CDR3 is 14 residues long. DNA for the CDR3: TGTGCCAGTAGCCCCGGACACAGCAATCAGCCCCAGCATTTT. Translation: CASSPGHSNQPQHF.

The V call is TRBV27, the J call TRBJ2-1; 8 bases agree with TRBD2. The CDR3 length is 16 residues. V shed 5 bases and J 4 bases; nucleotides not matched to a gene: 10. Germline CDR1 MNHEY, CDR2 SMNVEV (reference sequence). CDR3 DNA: TGTGCCAGCAGTCTCGGCGGGGGGAGAGGGTACAATGAGCAGTTCTTC. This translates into CASSLGGGRGYNEQFF.

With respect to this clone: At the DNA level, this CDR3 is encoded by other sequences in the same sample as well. The CDR3, as DNA: TGCGCCAGCAGCTTGGAGCGGCTAGCGGGAGGGTACAATGAGCAGTTCTTC. Translation gives CASSLERLAGGYNEQFF. The chain joins TRBV5-1 to TRBJ2-1, with TRBD2 identical over 12 bases. Trimming removed 0 bases from V and 4 bases from J; junction bases left unmatched: 5. CDR3 size: 17 residues. Germline values: CDR1 SGHRS, CDR2 YFSETQ.

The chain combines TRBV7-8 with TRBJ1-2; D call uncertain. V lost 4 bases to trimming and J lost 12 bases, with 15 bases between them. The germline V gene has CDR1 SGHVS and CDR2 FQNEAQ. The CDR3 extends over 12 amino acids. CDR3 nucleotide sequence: TGTGCCAGCAGCTCAAGGCGTGGAGCGGACACCTTC. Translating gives CASSSRRGADTF.

CDR3 loop: CASSQGSGGYTF. The CDR3 nucleotides are TGTGCCAGCAGCCAGGGGTCGGGGGGATACACCTTC. The V gene is TRBV3-1 (or the pseudogene TRBV3-2), the J gene TRBJ1-2; TRBD1 might be the D (5 bases). This CDR3 comprises 12 residues. CDR1 is LGHDT, CDR2 YNNKEL, per germline (reference sequence). V was trimmed by 3 bases and J by 11 bases, leaving 13 bases between them.

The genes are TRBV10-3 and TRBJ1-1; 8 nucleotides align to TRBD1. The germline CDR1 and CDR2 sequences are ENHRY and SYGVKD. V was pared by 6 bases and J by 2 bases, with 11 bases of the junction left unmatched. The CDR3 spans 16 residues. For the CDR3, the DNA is TGTGCCATCAGCGACCGGGACAGGAGCCTTAACACTGAAGCTTTCTTT. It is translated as CAISDRDRSLNTEAFF.

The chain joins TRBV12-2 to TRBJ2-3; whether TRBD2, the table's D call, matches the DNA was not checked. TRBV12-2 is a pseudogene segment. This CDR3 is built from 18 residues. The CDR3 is CASPSSGRAQCDTDTQYF. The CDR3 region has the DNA TGTGCAAGTCCTTCTAGCGGGAGGGCCCAGTGTGACACAGATACGCAGTATTTT.

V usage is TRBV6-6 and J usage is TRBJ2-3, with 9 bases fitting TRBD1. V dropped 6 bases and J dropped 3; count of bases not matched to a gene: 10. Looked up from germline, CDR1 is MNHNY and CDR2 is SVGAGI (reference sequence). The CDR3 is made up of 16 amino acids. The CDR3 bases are TGTGCCAGCAGGGCTAGACAGGGGGGTAGTACAGATACGCAGTATTTT. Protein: CASRARQGGSTDTQYF.